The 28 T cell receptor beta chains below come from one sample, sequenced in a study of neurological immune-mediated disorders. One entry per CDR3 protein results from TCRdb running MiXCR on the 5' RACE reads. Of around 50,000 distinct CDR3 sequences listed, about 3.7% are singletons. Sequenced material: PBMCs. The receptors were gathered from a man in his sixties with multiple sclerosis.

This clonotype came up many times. The CDR3 sequence is CASSGQGDYTIYF. The CDR3 nucleotides are TGTGCCAGCTCCGGACAGGGTGACTACACCATATATTTT. The chain combines TRBV18 with TRBJ1-3; the match to TRBD1 covers 8 bases. Germline values: CDR1 KGHSH, CDR2 LQKENI. CDR3 length: 13 residues. V lost 6 bases, J lost 8 bases, and 6 bases stayed unmatched. Full variable domain (remainder filled in from reference TRBV18 and TRBJ1-3): NAGVMQNPRHLVRRRGQEARLRCSPMKGHSHVYWYRQLPEEGLKFMVYLQKENIIDESGMPKERFSAEFPKEGPSILRIQQVVRGDSAAYFCASSGQGDYTIYFGEGSWLTVV.

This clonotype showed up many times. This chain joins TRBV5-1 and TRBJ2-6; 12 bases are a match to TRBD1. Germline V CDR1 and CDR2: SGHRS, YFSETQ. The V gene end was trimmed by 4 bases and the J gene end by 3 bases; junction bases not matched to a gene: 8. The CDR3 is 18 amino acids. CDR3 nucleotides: TGCGCCAGCAGCCCCCGGGACAGGGGGCTTAATGGGGCCAACGTCCTGACTTTC. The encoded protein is CASSPRDRGLNGANVLTF.

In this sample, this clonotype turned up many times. The CDR3 loop reads CASSFSTGELFF. CDR3 sequence (DNA): TGTGCCAGCAGTTTCTCGACCGGGGAGCTGTTTTTT. This rearrangement joins TRBV6-6 to TRBJ2-2; D is unresolved. With 4 bases removed from V and 5 bases from J, the gap between germline ends came to 5 bases. This CDR3 is 12 amino acids long. Germline values: CDR1 MNHNY, CDR2 SVGAGI (reference sequence).

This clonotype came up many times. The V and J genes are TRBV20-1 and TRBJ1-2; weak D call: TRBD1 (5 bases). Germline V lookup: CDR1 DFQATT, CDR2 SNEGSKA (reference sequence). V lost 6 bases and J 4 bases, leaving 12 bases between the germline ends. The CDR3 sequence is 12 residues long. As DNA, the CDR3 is TGCAGTGCCGCGTCGGGGGGCTATGGCTACACCTTC. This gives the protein CSAASGGYGYTF.

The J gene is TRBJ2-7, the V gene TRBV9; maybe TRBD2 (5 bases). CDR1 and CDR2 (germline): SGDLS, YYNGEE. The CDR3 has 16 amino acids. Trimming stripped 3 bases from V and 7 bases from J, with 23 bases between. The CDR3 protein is CASSATHGPLVKEQYF. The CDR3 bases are TGTGCCAGCAGCGCTACACACGGACCACTAGTCAAAGAGCAGTACTTC.

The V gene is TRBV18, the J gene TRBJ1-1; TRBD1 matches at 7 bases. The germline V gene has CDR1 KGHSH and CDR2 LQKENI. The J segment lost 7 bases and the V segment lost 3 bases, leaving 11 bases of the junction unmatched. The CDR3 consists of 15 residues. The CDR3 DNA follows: TGTGCCAGCTCACCGAAACACTCAGGGGGGAGTGAAGCTTTCTTT. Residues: CASSPKHSGGSEAFF.

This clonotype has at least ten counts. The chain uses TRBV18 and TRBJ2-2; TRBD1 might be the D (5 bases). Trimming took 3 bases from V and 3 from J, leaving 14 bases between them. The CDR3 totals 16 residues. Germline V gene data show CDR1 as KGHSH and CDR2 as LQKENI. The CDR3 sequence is CASSPGAGEYTGELFF. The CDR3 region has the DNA TGTGCCAGCTCACCTGGGGCAGGAGAATACACCGGGGAGCTGTTTTTT.

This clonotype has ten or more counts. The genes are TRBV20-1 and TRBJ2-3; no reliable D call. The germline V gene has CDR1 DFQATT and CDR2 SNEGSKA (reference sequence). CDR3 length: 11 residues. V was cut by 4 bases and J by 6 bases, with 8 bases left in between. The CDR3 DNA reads TGCAGTGCTACTGGTAGGGATACGCAGTATTTT. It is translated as CSATGRDTQYF.

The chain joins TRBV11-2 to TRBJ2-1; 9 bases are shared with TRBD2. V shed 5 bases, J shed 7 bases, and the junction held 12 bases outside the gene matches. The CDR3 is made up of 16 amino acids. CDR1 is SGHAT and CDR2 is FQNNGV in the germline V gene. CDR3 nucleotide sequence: TGTGCCAGCAGCCCCTTCTCCGGGACTAGCTGGAATGAGCAGTTCTTC. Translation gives CASSPFSGTSWNEQFF.

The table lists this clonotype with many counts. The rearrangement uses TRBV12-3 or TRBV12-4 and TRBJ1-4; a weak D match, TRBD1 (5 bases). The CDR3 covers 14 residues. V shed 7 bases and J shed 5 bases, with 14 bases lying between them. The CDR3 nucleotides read TGTGCCAGCACCAGACCCGACAGAAATGAAAAACTGTTTTTT. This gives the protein CASTRPDRNEKLFF.

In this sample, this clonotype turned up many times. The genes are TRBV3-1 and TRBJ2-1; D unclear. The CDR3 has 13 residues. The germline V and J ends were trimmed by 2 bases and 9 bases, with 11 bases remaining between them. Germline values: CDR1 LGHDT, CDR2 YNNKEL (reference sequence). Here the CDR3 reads CASSQLDSGEQFF. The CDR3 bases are TGTGCCAGCAGCCAACTGGATTCGGGTGAGCAGTTCTTC.

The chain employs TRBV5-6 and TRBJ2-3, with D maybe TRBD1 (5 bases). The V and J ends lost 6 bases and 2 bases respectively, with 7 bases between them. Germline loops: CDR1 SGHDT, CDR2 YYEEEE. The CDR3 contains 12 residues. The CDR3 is CASTGLTDTQYF. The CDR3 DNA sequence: TGTGCCAGCACAGGGCTCACAGATACGCAGTATTTT.

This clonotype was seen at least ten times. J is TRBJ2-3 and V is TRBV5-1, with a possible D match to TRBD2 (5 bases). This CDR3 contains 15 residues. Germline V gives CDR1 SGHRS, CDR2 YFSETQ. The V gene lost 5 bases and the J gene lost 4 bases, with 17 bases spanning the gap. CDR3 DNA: TGCGCCAGCAGGCCCGTGCGAGCCGGGGCAGATACGCAGTATTTT. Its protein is CASRPVRAGADTQYF. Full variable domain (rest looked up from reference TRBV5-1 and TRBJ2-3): KAGVTQTPRYLIKTRGQQVTLSCSPISGHRSVSWYQQTPGQGLQFLFEYFSETQRNKGNFPGRFSGRQFSNSRSEMNVSTLELGDSALYLCASRPVRAGADTQYFGPGTRLTVL.

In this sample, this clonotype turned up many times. This CDR3 is CASSLVATGELFF. As DNA, the CDR3 is TGCGCCAGCAGCTTGGTAGCGACCGGGGAGCTGTTTTTT. The rearrangement links TRBV5-1 to TRBJ2-2; tentatively, D is TRBD2 (5 bases). The CDR3 is made up of 13 amino acids. The V and J ends lost 0 bases and 5 bases respectively, with 5 bases between them. Germline CDR1 reads SGHRS; CDR2 reads YFSETQ.

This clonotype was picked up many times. The CDR3 spells CSASLPGTVNTEAFF. As DNA, the CDR3 is TGCAGTGCTAGTTTACCGGGGACAGTGAACACTGAAGCTTTCTTT. The chain couples TRBV20-1 to TRBJ1-1; 7 nucleotides align to TRBD1. Unmatched junction bases numbered 7, after V lost 3 bases and J lost 0 bases. There are 15 residues in the CDR3. Germline assignment: CDR1 DFQATT and CDR2 SNEGSKA (reference sequence).

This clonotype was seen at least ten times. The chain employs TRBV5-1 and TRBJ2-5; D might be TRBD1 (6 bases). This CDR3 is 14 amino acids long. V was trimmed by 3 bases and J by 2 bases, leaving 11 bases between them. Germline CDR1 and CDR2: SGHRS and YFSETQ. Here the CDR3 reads CASSSLTGQETQYF. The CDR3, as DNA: TGCGCCAGCAGCTCGTTGACAGGTCAAGAGACCCAGTACTTC.

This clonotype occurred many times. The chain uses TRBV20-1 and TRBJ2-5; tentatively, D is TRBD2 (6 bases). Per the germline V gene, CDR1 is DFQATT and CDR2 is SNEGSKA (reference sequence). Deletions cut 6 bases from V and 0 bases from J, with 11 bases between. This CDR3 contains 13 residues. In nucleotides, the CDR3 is TGCAGTGCCCCGGGACTCAACCAAGAGACCCAGTACTTC. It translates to CSAPGLNQETQYF.

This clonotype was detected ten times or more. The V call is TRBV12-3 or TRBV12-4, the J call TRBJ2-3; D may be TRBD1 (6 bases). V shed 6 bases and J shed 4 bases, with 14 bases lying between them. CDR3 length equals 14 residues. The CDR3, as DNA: TGTGCCAGCAGCCACAGGGCTGGGGCAGATACGCAGTATTTT. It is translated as CASSHRAGADTQYF.

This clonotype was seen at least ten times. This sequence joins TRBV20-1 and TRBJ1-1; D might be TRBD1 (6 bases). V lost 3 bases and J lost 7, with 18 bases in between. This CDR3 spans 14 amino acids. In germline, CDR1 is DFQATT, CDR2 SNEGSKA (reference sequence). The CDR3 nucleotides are TGCAGTGCTAGGGGGGACACCAGAGGTGGTGAAGCTTTCTTT. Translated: CSARGDTRGGEAFF.

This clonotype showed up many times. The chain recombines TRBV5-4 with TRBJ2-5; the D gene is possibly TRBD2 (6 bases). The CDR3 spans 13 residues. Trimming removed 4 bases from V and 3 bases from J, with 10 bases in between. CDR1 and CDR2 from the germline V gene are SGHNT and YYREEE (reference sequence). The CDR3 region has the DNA TGTGCCAGCAGCCGGGACTTTAAAGAGACCCAGTACTTC. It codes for CASSRDFKETQYF.

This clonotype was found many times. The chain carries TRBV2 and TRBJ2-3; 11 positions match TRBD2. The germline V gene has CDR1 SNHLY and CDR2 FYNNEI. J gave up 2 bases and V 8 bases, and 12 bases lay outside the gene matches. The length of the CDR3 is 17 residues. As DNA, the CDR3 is TGTGCCAGCTTTGGGGGTCTAGCGGGAGGATACACAGATACGCAGTATTTT. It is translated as CASFGGLAGGYTDTQYF.

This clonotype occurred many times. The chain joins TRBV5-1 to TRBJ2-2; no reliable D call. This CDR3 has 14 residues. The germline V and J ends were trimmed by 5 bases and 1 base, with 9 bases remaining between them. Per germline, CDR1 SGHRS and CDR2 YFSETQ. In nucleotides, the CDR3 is TGCGCCAGCAGGCGGCAGGAGAACACCGGGGAGCTGTTTTTT. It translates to CASRRQENTGELFF.

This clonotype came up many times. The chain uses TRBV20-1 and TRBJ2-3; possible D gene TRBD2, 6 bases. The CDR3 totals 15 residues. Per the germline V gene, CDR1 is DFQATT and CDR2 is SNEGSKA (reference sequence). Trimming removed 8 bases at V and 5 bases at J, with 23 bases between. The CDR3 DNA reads TGCAGTTTAGGGCCGCCGGGGGTATCGGGAGATACGCAGTATTTT. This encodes CSLGPPGVSGDTQYF.

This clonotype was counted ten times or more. CDR3 sequence reads: CSASDITYEQYF. CDR3 nucleotide sequence: TGCAGTGCTAGTGACATTACCTACGAGCAGTACTTC. V is TRBV20-1 and J is TRBJ2-7; D is unresolved. CDR1 and CDR2 (germline): DFQATT, SNEGSKA (reference sequence). Trimming shortened V by 3 bases and J by 2 bases, and 8 bases separated the two germline ends. CDR3 length equals 12 residues.

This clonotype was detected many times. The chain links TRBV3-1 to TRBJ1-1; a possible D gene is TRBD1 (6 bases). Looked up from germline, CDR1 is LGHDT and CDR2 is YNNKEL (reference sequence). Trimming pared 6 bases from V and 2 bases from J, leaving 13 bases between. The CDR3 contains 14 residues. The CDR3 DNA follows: TGTGCCAGCAGTCAATCGACAGGAAACACTGAAGCTTTCTTT. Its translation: CASSQSTGNTEAFF.

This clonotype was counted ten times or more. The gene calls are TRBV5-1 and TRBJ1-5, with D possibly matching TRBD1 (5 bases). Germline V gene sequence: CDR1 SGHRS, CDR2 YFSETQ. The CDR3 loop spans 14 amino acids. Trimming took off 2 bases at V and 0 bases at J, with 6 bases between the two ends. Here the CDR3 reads CASSFGGSNQPQHF. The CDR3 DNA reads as TGCGCCAGCAGCTTCGGGGGTAGCAATCAGCCCCAGCATTTT.

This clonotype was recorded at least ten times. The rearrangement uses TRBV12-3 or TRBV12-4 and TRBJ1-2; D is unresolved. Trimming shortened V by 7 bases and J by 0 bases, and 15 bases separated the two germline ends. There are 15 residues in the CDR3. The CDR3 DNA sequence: TGTGCCAGCACCCTGCAAGGAAGAGCTAACTATGGCTACACCTTC. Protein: CASTLQGRANYGYTF.

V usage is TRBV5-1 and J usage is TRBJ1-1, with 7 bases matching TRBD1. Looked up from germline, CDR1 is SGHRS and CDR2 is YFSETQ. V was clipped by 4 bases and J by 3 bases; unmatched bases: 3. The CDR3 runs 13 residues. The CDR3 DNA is TGCGCCAGCAGCGCTCAGGGGGACACTGAAGCTTTCTTT. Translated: CASSAQGDTEAFF.